These 19 T cell receptor beta chains were all obtained from the same sample, sequenced in a study of tumor-infiltrating lymphocytes in oesophageal squamous cell carcinoma. From the PCR reads, TCRdb called clonotypes with MiXCR, one entry per CDR3 protein. The profile shows roughly 20,000 distinct CDR3 sequences, 36% of them singletons. The sample taken for sequencing was esophageal tumor tissue. These receptors all come from a male donor with esophageal squamous cell carcinoma.

This clonotype was counted many times. The chain employs TRBV6-2 or TRBV6-3 and TRBJ2-6; TRBD1 matches at 8 bases. V shed 6 bases and J 0 bases; nucleotides not matched to a gene: 13. Germline-derived CDR1 and CDR2 are MNHEY and SVGEGT. The CDR3 runs to 19 residues. CDR3 in DNA: TGTGCCAGCAGAGGGGATCATAGGACAGGGCACTCTGGGGCCAACGTCCTGACTTTC. It codes for CASRGDHRTGHSGANVLTF.

J is TRBJ1-1 and V is TRBV20-1; no firm D call. The length of the CDR3 is 14 residues. Germline loops: CDR1 DFQATT, CDR2 SNEGSKA (reference sequence). Deletions cut 3 bases from V and 0 bases from J, with 11 bases between. DNA for the CDR3: TGCAGTGCTAGTAAGCAGCCCATGAACACTGAAGCTTTCTTT. As protein: CSASKQPMNTEAFF.

This clonotype was recorded many times. With a much larger clone just one base away, this may be a read error. The gene calls are TRBV4-3 and TRBJ2-1; 11 bases map to TRBD2. The J call may be wrong; the DNA end is better matched by TRBJ2-7. The CDR3 consists of 16 residues. Germline V gene lookup returns CDR1 LGHNA and CDR2 YSLEER. CDR3 amino acids: CASSQDTSGGYNEQYF. CDR3 sequence (DNA): TGCGCCAGCAGCCAAGATACTAGCGGGGGTTACAATGAGCAGTACTTC.

In this sample, this clonotype turned up many times. V is TRBV5-4 and J is TRBJ2-5; 8 bases map to TRBD2. Gene TRBJ2-7 matches the end of the DNA better, so the J call may be wrong. Germline assignment: CDR1 SGHNT and CDR2 YYREEE (reference sequence). The CDR3 contains 13 residues. CDR3 region: CASSSTSDYEQYF. The CDR3, as DNA: TGTGCCAGCAGCTCGACTAGCGACTACGAGCAGTACTTC.

This clonotype was counted at least ten times. The chain uses TRBV5-1 and TRBJ2-7; D is unclear. In germline, CDR1 is SGHRS, CDR2 YFSETQ. V lost 2 bases and J 2 bases, leaving 11 bases between the germline ends. CDR3 length: 14 residues. This CDR3 reads CASSLEFGPYEQYF. CDR3 nucleotides: TGCGCCAGCAGCTTAGAATTTGGCCCCTACGAGCAGTACTTC.

This clonotype has ten or more counts. The chain joins TRBV5-1 to TRBJ1-3; D is undetermined. CDR3 length: 15 amino acids. V was clipped by 0 bases and J by 0 bases, with 7 bases between them. Germline V gene sequence: CDR1 SGHRS, CDR2 YFSETQ. CDR3 sequence (DNA): TGCGCCAGCAGCTTGGCCCACAGCTCTGGAAACACCATATATTTT. Translation: CASSLAHSSGNTIYF.

The chain is built from TRBV6-6 and TRBJ2-3; the D gene could be TRBD1 or TRBD2 (5 bases each). Germline values: CDR1 MNHNY, CDR2 SVGAGI (reference sequence). CDR3 size: 15 residues. Trimming shortened V by 9 bases and J by 0 bases, and 16 bases separated the two germline ends. CDR3 DNA: TGTGCCAGAGCTCCTAGGTGGGGGAGCACAGATACGCAGTATTTT. Residues: CARAPRWGSTDTQYF.

The sample holds many counts of this clonotype. V gene TRBV10-3 combines with J gene TRBJ2-5, with 7 bases identical to TRBD1. Germline V gene sequence: CDR1 ENHRY, CDR2 SYGVKD. The CDR3 runs to 13 residues. V trimming: 6 bases; J trimming: 4 bases; junction bases outside the gene matches: 5. CDR3 residues: CAIRDRGRETQYF. The DNA for the CDR3 is TGTGCCATCAGGGATAGGGGGCGAGAGACCCAGTACTTC.

Points on this clonotype: A single base separates this from a much larger clone, so it may be a read error. V is TRBV5-5 and J is TRBJ1-1; 9 bases are shared with TRBD1. The germline V gene has CDR1 SGHKS and CDR2 YYEKEE (reference sequence). This CDR3 is 16 amino acids long. The V and J ends lost 4 bases and 3 bases, in that order; junction bases with no gene match: 10. DNA for the CDR3: TGTGCCAGCAGCCAGGTACAGGGGGCCTTGTACACTGAAGCTTTCTTT. Translation: CASSQVQGALYTEAFF.

This chain links TRBV7-8 with TRBJ2-7; TRBD2 matches 10 bases. CDR1 and CDR2 from the germline V gene are SGHVS and FQNEAQ. This CDR3 spans 16 amino acids. Losses at the gene ends were 4 bases for V and 5 bases for J; bases not matched to a gene: 11. The CDR3 here is CASSSALGSGGNEQYF. CDR3 DNA sequence: TGTGCCAGCAGCTCTGCCCTGGGTAGCGGGGGGAACGAGCAGTACTTC. The complete variable domain, with remaining parts taken from reference TRBV7-8 and TRBJ2-7, reads GAGVSQSPRYKVAKRGQDVALRCDPISGHVSLFWYQQALGQGPEFLTYFQNEAQLDKSGLPSDRFFAERPEGSVSTLKIQRTQQEDSAVYLCASSSALGSGGNEQYFGPGTRLTVT.

In its sample, this clonotype is medium-sized. The J gene is TRBJ1-2, the V gene TRBV28; the match to TRBD1 covers 12 bases. The CDR3 runs to 15 residues. J lost 4 bases, V lost 5 bases, and 5 bases had no gene match. Per germline, CDR1 MDHEN and CDR2 SYDVKM. CDR3 coding DNA: TGTGCCAGCAGTACCGGGACAGGGGGCCGCTATGGCTACACCTTC. This gives the protein CASSTGTGGRYGYTF.

This clonotype was seen ten or more times. The V and J genes are TRBV6-6 and TRBJ1-5, with TRBD1 identical over 9 bases. This CDR3 comprises 15 residues. Germline V lookup: CDR1 MNHNY, CDR2 SVGAGI (reference sequence). The V and J ends lost 3 bases and 4 bases, in that order; junction bases with no gene match: 4. CDR3 protein: CASSYSGQGNQPQHF. The CDR3, as DNA: TGTGCCAGCAGTTATTCGGGACAGGGAAATCAGCCCCAGCATTTT.

As regards this clonotype: The conserved closing phenylalanine or tryptophan is absent in this CDR3, likely reflecting a read error. No DNA is shown, since the ends of the CDR3 on it are uncertain; the CDR3 is the one TCRdb lists. The CDR3 spells CAISDLASSYNEQFFGA. The rearrangement joins TRBV10-3 to TRBJ2-6; the table's TRBD1 call for D was not verified on the DNA. The length of the CDR3 is 17 amino acids, counting both ends. Germline loops: CDR1 ENHRY, CDR2 SYGVKD.

This clonotype was observed a handful of times. The V and J genes are TRBV7-3 and TRBJ2-3; TRBD2 aligns across 7 bases. CDR1 and CDR2 (germline): SGHTA, FQGTGA. The CDR3 spans 14 residues. V trimming: 5 bases; J trimming: 9 bases; junction bases outside the gene matches: 11. The CDR3 region is CASSTGLPASTQYF. Here the CDR3 DNA reads TGTGCCAGCAGCACGGGACTACCAGCGAGCACGCAGTATTTT.

This clonotype was observed a few times. This chain connects TRBV12-3 or TRBV12-4 to TRBJ2-1, with TRBD2 matching over 13 bases. The V gene end was trimmed by 6 bases and the J gene end by 0 bases; junction bases not matched to a gene: 11. The CDR3 totals 19 residues. The CDR3 nucleotides are TGTGCCAGCAGAGGCCGGCCTGGGACTAGCGGGATCTCCTACAATGAGCAGTTCTTC. Its translation: CASRGRPGTSGISYNEQFF.

The chain couples TRBV7-3 to TRBJ2-1, with TRBD2 matching over 8 bases. The J segment lost 8 bases and the V segment lost 6 bases, leaving 12 bases of the junction unmatched. The germline CDR1 and CDR2 sequences are SGHTA and FQGTGA. This CDR3 spans 15 amino acids. The CDR3: CASSMGGGRWDEQFF. The CDR3 DNA follows: TGTGCCAGCAGTATGGGCGGGGGGAGGTGGGATGAGCAGTTCTTC.

The rearrangement links TRBV12-3 or TRBV12-4 to TRBJ1-1; D gene unclear. Trimming removed 3 bases from V and 4 bases from J, with 6 bases in between. This CDR3 region has 12 residues. CDR3 sequence: CASSLGFTEAFF. CDR3 in DNA: TGTGCCAGCAGTTTGGGTTTCACTGAAGCTTTCTTT.

This clonotype was seen at least ten times. A much more abundant neighbour one base away suggests this may be a read error. This chain connects TRBV24-1 to TRBJ2-5; 8 bases are a match to TRBD2. Germline V gene sequence: CDR1 KGHDR, CDR2 SFDVKD. CDR3 size: 17 residues. V trimming: 3 bases; J trimming: 11 bases; junction bases outside the gene matches: 19. The CDR3 spells CATSDPGGGGAYNEQYF. CDR3 DNA: TGTGCCACCAGTGATCCGGGAGGGGGAGGTGCCTACAATGAGCAGTACTTC.

This clonotype was counted at least ten times. This sequence joins TRBV6-1 and TRBJ1-5, with TRBD1 matching over 9 bases. This CDR3 is 19 amino acids long. CDR1 MNHNS and CDR2 SASEGT come from the germline V gene. With V trimmed by 5 bases and J by 0 bases, 14 bases remained unmatched. CDR3 amino acids: CASSHWDRESSYSNQPQHF. DNA of the CDR3: TGTGCCAGCAGTCATTGGGACAGGGAATCTTCTTATAGCAATCAGCCCCAGCATTTT.